This T cell receptor beta chain derives from a study of T cells in Graves' hyperthyroidism and ophthalmopathy (dated by TCRdb to about 2019). With respect to the entire study: Peripheral blood samples were taken at initial diagnosis, before any treatment was given. The paper reports TCR Vbeta CDR3 sequencing of approximately 130 peripheral blood samples: fewer than 50 ophthalmopathy, roughly 80 hyperthyroidism and around 17 progressor patients. Once sampling was done, hyperthyroidism patients were given methimazole at a starting dose of 30 mg daily, whereas ophthalmopathy patients were given high-dose intravenous methylprednisolone. To identify TCR V-J signatures that set the groups apart, the researchers used a discovery cohort of 100 patients, made up of some 41 with Graves' ophthalmopathy and 55 to 65 with stable Graves' hyperthyroidism. The 95 to 100 discovery patients were randomly divided into training and test sets at a 7:3 ratio. An independent validation cohort of 18 to 20 hyperthyroidism patients and some 15 patients who later progressed to ophthalmopathy tested prospective prediction of ophthalmopathy. Thyroid tissue and blood T-cell repertoires from more than five Graves' hyperthyroidism patients were also compared in the study. General conclusions and limits of the study: No statistical method was used to set the sample size in advance, and investigators knew the group allocation. A model built on a 13 V-J signature distinguished ophthalmopathy from stable hyperthyroidism, reaching roughly 88% sensitivity and under 84% specificity in cross-validation and 80%/75% in testing. In validation, the model predicted progression to ophthalmopathy with around 71% sensitivity and 72% to 85% specificity, a median of around 6.6 months before onset. Most expanded thyroid clonotypes (frequency above 0.001) were also detected in blood, a finding suggesting that blood repertoires may reflect thyroid immune responses.

This clonotype was found many times. Its binding antigen is unknown. The sample holds no much larger clone one base away, and base qualities are not on file. Graves' hyperthyroidism was defined as stable when no progression to ophthalmopathy occurred over 18 months of follow-up. The hyperthyroidism patients were between 18 and 65 years old and newly diagnosed, with a disease duration of less than 2 months. Exclusion was applied to patients with uncontrolled infections, other autoimmune diseases, pregnancy or lactation. Diagnoses relied on clinical symptoms, serum thyroxine and TRAb, thyroid ultrasound and orbital computed tomography. PBMCs were isolated from about 9.2 ml of fresh peripheral blood by Ficoll-Paque density gradient centrifugation. Trizol reagent was used to extract total RNA, and RNA quality was then checked on an Agilent 2100 Bioanalyzer. The TCR beta CDR3 regions were amplified from the RNA transcripts. A first-round RT-PCR of the TCR CDR3 used the HTBI primer set with the Qiagen OneStep RT-PCR kit. Libraries were constructed in a second round of multiplex PCR, after which size selection and purification were carried out. The libraries were sequenced on an Illumina HiSeq2000 using paired-end 100 bp reads. Regarding the original processing steps: SOAPnuke was used to process the raw data, throwing out any read that contained adapters or uncalled bases, had a mean Phred below 15, or lacked an exact constant-primer or identifier match. High-quality paired reads were merged with COPE v1.2.5, and unique nucleotide sequences were defined as clonotypes. MiTCR v1.1 was used to align the clonotypes against IMGT TRBV, TRBD and TRBJ reference segments. The analysis included only V-J combinations with a frequency above 0.0001, which together covered more than 99% of the repertoires. A TCS score was defined as the ratio between F50 (clonal expansion) and ExV (chaos), using BLOSUM62-based TCRdist between CDR3 peptides within each V-J. Welch's t-statistics and random forest reduced 500 to 650 V-J features to 10 to 15, which were used in a naive Bayes classifier (R e1071). The Morisita-Horn index was used to measure how similar the thyroid and blood repertoires were. TCRdb reran the public reads through fastp at Q25 and MiXCR, keeping productive beta chains. Each entry is one CDR3 protein sequence, shown with its most common DNA and genes. These V and J calls are TCRdb output, not the study's own analysis. A total of over 700,000 distinct CDR3 sequences appear in this sample, just over 35% of them only once. The top ten hold around 31% of the sample.

This clonotype was sampled from a woman between 40 and 55 years old with Graves' hyperthyroidism. Specimen: blood.

The nucleotide sequence is given as TGTGCCAGCAGTGCTAAGAGTGCTGGGGCCAACGTCCTGACTTTC. It is translated as CASSAKSAGANVLTF. The V gene is TRBV2 and the J gene is TRBJ2-6; the D gene lacks a confident call. The germline V gene supplies CDR1 SNHLY and CDR2 FYNNEI. The junction shows trimming of 4 bases on V and 2 bases on J, plus 9 bases between the germline ends. From cysteine to phenylalanine, the CDR3 is 15 amino acids long. CDR3 DNA is the only sequence kept; it has 45 bases, read in frame from the first base.